These 27 T cell receptor beta chains were sequenced from one sample in a study of cytomegalovirus exposure and HLA in healthy donors. The data were produced by immunoSEQ multiplex PCR, yet TCRdb's version contains in-frame clones alone and is incomplete. The sample has 120,000 or so clones, about 90% seen once. The sample was PBMCs. Receptor source: a woman between 18 and 29 years old in good health and CMV-seronegative.

This chain links TRBV14 with TRBJ2-7; possibly TRBD2 for D (6 bases). There are 13 residues in the CDR3. Germline loops: CDR1 SGHDN, CDR2 FVKESK. The V end was cut by 5 bases, the J end by 3 bases, with 11 bases between. In nucleotides, the CDR3 is TGTGCCAGCAGCGTGCGGGGCTACTACGAGCAGTACTTC. Protein product: CASSVRGYYEQYF.

The chain combines TRBV5-1 with TRBJ2-1, with 8 bases that match TRBD2. This CDR3 has 15 amino acids. Per germline, CDR1 SGHRS and CDR2 YFSETQ. V shed 4 bases, J shed 0 bases, and the junction held 3 bases outside the gene matches. The CDR3 bases are TGCGCCAGCAGCAACGGACTAGCCTCCTACAATGAGCAGTTCTTC. This gives the protein CASSNGLASYNEQFF.

In its sample, this clone was seen once. V and J are TRBV5-4 and TRBJ1-6; 8 bases are shared with TRBD1. Germline lookup yields CDR1 SGHNT and CDR2 YYREEE (reference sequence). This CDR3 is 15 amino acids long. Losses at the gene ends were 4 bases for V and 7 bases for J; bases not matched to a gene: 7. The CDR3 protein is CASSTGTGWNSPLHF. Here the CDR3 DNA reads TGTGCCAGCAGCACCGGGACAGGTTGGAATTCACCCCTCCACTTT.

This rearrangement joins TRBV6-1 to TRBJ1-2, with 8 bases fitting TRBD1. Germline trimming cut 5 bases from V and 2 bases from J; bases unmatched to any gene: 7. This CDR3 spans 15 amino acids. Germline V CDR1 and CDR2: MNHNS, SASEGT. The CDR3 coding sequence is TGTGCCAGCAGTCTTGGACAGGGAAACAACTATGGCTACACCTTC. Protein product: CASSLGQGNNYGYTF.

The chain has TRBV7-9 and TRBJ2-3; D might be TRBD2 (5 bases). This CDR3 comprises 15 residues. Per germline, CDR1 SEHNR and CDR2 FQNEAQ (reference sequence). Trimming removed 6 bases from V and 0 bases from J, with 13 bases in between. The CDR3 loop is CASRGRGPSTDTQYF. In nucleotides, the CDR3 is TGTGCCAGCAGGGGCCGGGGTCCTAGCACAGATACGCAGTATTTT.

This clone was recorded only once. The genes are TRBV10-1 and TRBJ2-7; D is perhaps TRBD2 (5 bases). This CDR3 region has 14 residues. Trimming removed 10 bases from V and 9 bases from J, with 25 bases in between. Germline loops: CDR1 WNHNN, CDR2 SYGVQD (reference sequence). In DNA form, the CDR3 reads TGCGCCAACGCAAGACGATTATTTGACCTAGCGCAGTACTTC. As protein: CANARRLFDLAQYF.

This clone has only one observation. The chain links TRBV5-4 to TRBJ1-6, with D tentatively TRBD1 (6 bases). V shed 0 bases and J shed 8 bases, with 18 bases lying between them. The V gene's germline CDR1 is SGHNT and CDR2 YYREEE (reference sequence). CDR3 length: 17 amino acids. The chain's CDR3 is CASSLEGRGGSDSPLHF. The DNA of the CDR3 is TGTGCCAGCAGCTTGGAAGGCAGGGGAGGGTCGGATTCACCCCTCCACTTT. Full variable domain (missing parts from reference TRBV5-4 and TRBJ1-6): ETGVTQSPTHLIKTRGQQVTLRCSSQSGHNTVSWYQQALGQGPQFIFQYYREEENGRGNFPPRFSGLQFPNYSSELNVNALELDDSALYLCASSLEGRGGSDSPLHFGNGTRLTVT.

J is TRBJ2-3 and V is TRBV6-6, with 15 nucleotides matching TRBD2. CDR3 length: 16 amino acids. J was trimmed by 2 bases and V by 6 bases; bases with no gene match: 3. The germline V gene encodes CDR1 MNHNY and CDR2 SVGAGI (reference sequence). CDR3 protein: CASRRTSGRDTDTQYF. The CDR3 DNA reads as TGTGCCAGCAGACGGACTAGCGGGAGGGACACAGATACGCAGTATTTT.

The genes are TRBV5-1 and TRBJ2-3; 8 bases fit TRBD2. CDR3 length equals 14 residues. The germline V gene encodes CDR1 SGHRS and CDR2 YFSETQ. V was pared by 4 bases and J by 2 bases, with 3 bases of the junction left unmatched. CDR3 bases: TGCGCCAGCAGCGCGCGGGGGGCCACAGATACGCAGTATTTT. This gives the protein CASSARGATDTQYF.

This chain connects TRBV9 to TRBJ2-7; 8 positions match TRBD1. The germline CDR1 and CDR2 sequences are SGDLS and YYNGEE. This CDR3 is built from 15 residues. J was trimmed by 0 bases and V by 3 bases; bases with no gene match: 5. DNA of the CDR3: TGTGCCAGCAGCGGCGGACAGGGAAGCTCCTACGAGCAGTACTTC. Its translation is CASSGGQGSSYEQYF.

The chain has TRBV28 and TRBJ2-1; 8 nucleotides align to TRBD2. The CDR3 spans 17 residues. Germline CDR1 reads MDHEN; CDR2 reads SYDVKM. V was pared by 1 base and J by 2 bases, with 7 bases of the junction left unmatched. CDR3 amino acids: CASSLLSSGSPYNEQFF. The CDR3 DNA is TGTGCCAGCAGTTTATTATCCAGCGGGAGTCCCTACAATGAGCAGTTCTTC.

This chain connects TRBV27 to TRBJ2-3, with 10 nucleotides matching TRBD2. Germline lookup yields CDR1 MNHEY and CDR2 SMNVEV (reference sequence). The CDR3 loop spans 19 amino acids. V trimming: 0 bases; J trimming: 4 bases; junction bases outside the gene matches: 13. Here the CDR3 reads CASSLSIGLEAGGADTQYF. The CDR3 DNA reads TGTGCCAGCAGTTTATCGATCGGCTTAGAAGCGGGAGGGGCAGATACGCAGTATTTT.

This clone was counted once. The V gene is TRBV15, the J gene TRBJ2-3; 11 bases align to TRBD2. Trimming took 3 bases from V and 1 from J; bases not matched to a gene: 3. CDR3 size: 16 residues. Germline lookup yields CDR1 LNHNV and CDR2 YYDKDF (reference sequence). CDR3 in DNA: TGTGCCACCAGCAGCCCGACTAGCGGGGGCACAGATACGCAGTATTTT. Translated, it gives CATSSPTSGGTDTQYF.

This clone came up once. V usage is TRBV6-6 and J usage is TRBJ1-2; D unresolved. CDR3 length: 14 amino acids. Germline V CDR1 and CDR2: MNHNY, SVGAGI (reference sequence). Trimming removed 5 bases from V and 4 bases from J, with 14 bases in between. DNA for the CDR3: TGTGCCAGCAGTCCTATTGAAGCTATCTATGGCTACACCTTC. The encoded protein is CASSPIEAIYGYTF.

The chain joins TRBV13 to TRBJ1-5, with TRBD1 identical over 7 bases. CDR3 size: 14 residues. The germline gives CDR1 PRHDT, CDR2 FYEKMQ (reference sequence). The V gene end was trimmed by 5 bases and the J gene end by 7 bases; junction bases not matched to a gene: 8. The CDR3 DNA sequence: TGTGCCAGCAGCATCAGGGGGGCTGGACAGCCCCAGCATTTT. Protein product: CASSIRGAGQPQHF.

The rearrangement links TRBV2 to TRBJ1-4, with 7 nucleotides matching TRBD1. This CDR3 comprises 14 residues. V shed 6 bases and J 7 bases; nucleotides not matched to a gene: 8. CDR1 and CDR2 (germline): SNHLY, FYNNEI. CDR3 amino acids: CASRAGTEFEKLFF. The CDR3 nucleotides are TGTGCCAGCAGGGCCGGGACAGAATTTGAAAAACTGTTTTTT.

The rearrangement uses TRBV28 and TRBJ2-7; 8 bases match TRBD1. Germline V CDR1 and CDR2: MDHEN, SYDVKM. The CDR3 is 14 amino acids. J lost 4 bases, V lost 6 bases, and 8 bases had no gene match. CDR3 region: CASSRQGQGYEQYF. For the CDR3, the DNA is TGTGCCAGCAGCCGACAGGGGCAGGGGTACGAGCAGTACTTC.

V gene TRBV25-1 combines with J gene TRBJ2-3; 8 nucleotides line up with TRBD2. Germline assignment: CDR1 MGHDK and CDR2 SYGVNS. The V segment lost 4 bases and the J segment 6 bases; nucleotides outside the gene matches: 3. The CDR3 spans 13 residues. The CDR3, as DNA: TGTGCCAGCAGTGCGACTAGCGCCGATACGCAGTATTTT. Protein product: CASSATSADTQYF.

The J gene is TRBJ2-1, the V gene TRBV5-6; 9 bases map to TRBD1. Germline CDR1 and CDR2: SGHDT and YYEEEE. V was clipped by 2 bases and J by 8 bases; unmatched bases: 14. CDR3 size: 17 residues. The CDR3 is CASSFKGGQGQYHEQFF. As DNA, the CDR3 is TGTGCCAGCAGCTTTAAAGGGGGACAGGGTCAATATCATGAGCAGTTCTTC. The whole variable domain, remainder taken from reference TRBV5-6 and TRBJ2-1, is DAGVTQSPTHLIKTRGQQVTLRCSPKSGHDTVSWYQQALGQGPQFIFQYYEEEERQRGNFPDRFSGHQFPNYSSELNVNALLLGDSALYLCASSFKGGQGQYHEQFFGPGTRLTVL.

This chain links TRBV30 with TRBJ2-3; D not resolved. CDR3 length equals 14 residues. V was trimmed by 3 bases and J by 0 bases, leaving 10 bases between them. The germline gives CDR1 GTSNPN, CDR2 SVGIG (reference sequence). CDR3 residues: CAWSLPPSTDTQYF. CDR3 bases: TGTGCCTGGAGCCTCCCCCCTAGCACAGATACGCAGTATTTT.

As to this clone: One end of the junction is discordant with germline, which a read error may explain. This chain connects TRBV10-3 to TRBJ1-3; D possibly corresponds to TRBD1 (5 bases). The CDR3 consists of 16 residues. Germline V gives CDR1 ENHRY, CDR2 SYGVKD. The CDR3 DNA is TGTGCCATCAGGGAGTGGGGCGCGAACTCTGGAAACACCATATATTTT. Encoded protein: CAIREWGANSGNTIYF.

The chain employs TRBV11-3 and TRBJ2-4, with D possibly TRBD1 on 6 matching bases. This CDR3 is 17 amino acids long. V shed 0 bases and J shed 2 bases, with 14 bases lying between them. In germline, CDR1 is SGHNT, CDR2 YENEEA. CDR3 bases: TGTGCCAGCAGCTTAGATCGCGGAAGGGGGTCCAAAAACATTCAGTACTTC. It yields the protein CASSLDRGRGSKNIQYF.

V gene TRBV9 combines with J gene TRBJ2-3, with TRBD1 matching over 7 bases. With 8 bases clipped from V and 3 bases from J, the junction kept 12 bases outside the gene matches. Germline CDR1 and CDR2: SGDLS and YYNGEE. There are 15 residues in the CDR3. The CDR3 reads CASTIDRVGTDTQYF. The CDR3 nucleotides read TGTGCCAGTACCATAGACAGGGTCGGTACAGATACGCAGTATTTT.

The CDR3 loop is CASSEWVGAPGELFF. Written as DNA, the CDR3 is TGTGCCAGCAGTGAATGGGTTGGGGCCCCCGGGGAGCTGTTTTTT. V usage is TRBV2 and J usage is TRBJ2-2, with a tentative D call TRBD1 (5 bases). The length of the CDR3 is 15 residues. The germline V and J ends were trimmed by 2 bases and 6 bases, with 13 bases remaining between them. Germline V lookup: CDR1 SNHLY, CDR2 FYNNEI.

Here the CDR3 reads CAWRPRGRNTEAFF. The DNA of the CDR3 is TGTGCCTGGAGGCCGCGGGGGCGGAACACTGAAGCTTTCTTT. The rearrangement links TRBV30 to TRBJ1-1; possibly TRBD1 for D (6 bases). This CDR3 has 14 amino acids. The V gene lost 3 bases and the J gene lost 1 base, with 12 bases spanning the gap. Germline V gene lookup returns CDR1 GTSNPN and CDR2 SVGIG (reference sequence).

This chain links TRBV15 with TRBJ1-4, with D possibly being TRBD1 (5 bases). V lost 1 base and J lost 6, with 15 bases in between. The CDR3 length is 16 residues. Germline V lookup: CDR1 LNHNV, CDR2 YYDKDF (reference sequence). CDR3 amino acids: CATSRGGGAVDEKLFF. The CDR3 DNA follows: TGTGCCACCAGCAGAGGAGGAGGGGCTGTGGATGAAAAACTGTTTTTT.

The V gene is TRBV27, the J gene TRBJ2-1, with D perhaps TRBD1 (6 bases). V dropped 3 bases and J dropped 10 bases, with 19 bases sitting between them. There are 15 residues in the CDR3. Germline lookup yields CDR1 MNHEY and CDR2 SMNVEV (reference sequence). The CDR3 loop is CASSLTAGDTDEQFF. The CDR3 DNA follows: TGTGCCAGCAGTTTGACAGCCGGGGACACAGACGAGCAGTTCTTC.